This is a list of T cell receptor beta chains from one sample in a study of CD8+CD57+ T cells in acquired aplastic anemia. TCRdb independently ran MiXCR on the reads; one entry per CDR3 protein. The sample consists of over 150,000 distinct CDR3 sequences, 35% to 55% of them appearing once. Source material: sorted CD4+, CD8+, or CD8+CD57+ T cells (not recorded which) from PBMCs. The receptors were sampled from a human donor in good health. CDR3s include the opening cysteine and the closing phenylalanine or tryptophan. D genes are given only for firm matches. Clone size is shown for a subset of rows, as once, few, many or a class of expanded clone.

len: 13
j_gene: TRBJ2-7
d_gene: TRBD2
abundance: many
v_gene: TRBV29-1
CDR3aa: CSARPGGGVEQYF
CDR3nt: TGCAGCGCTCGCCCGGGTGGGGGGGTCGAGCAGTACTTC

len: 14
j_gene: TRBJ2-2
d_gene: TRBD2
abundance: -
v_gene: TRBV20-1
CDR3aa: CSATGLGGTGELFF
CDR3nt: TGCAGTGCCACGGGACTAGGGGGCACCGGGGAGCTGTTTTTT

len: 15
j_gene: TRBJ2-3
d_gene: -
abundance: few
v_gene: TRBV27
CDR3aa: CASRRPTSFTDTQYF
CDR3nt: TGTGCCAGCAGAAGACCGACCTCGTTCACAGATACGCAGTATTTT

len: 15
j_gene: TRBJ2-7
d_gene: -
abundance: few
v_gene: TRBV7-8
CDR3aa: CASSLEGGHSYEQYF
CDR3nt: TGTGCCAGCAGCTTAGAGGGGGGGCACAGCTACGAGCAGTACTTC

len: 15
j_gene: TRBJ1-5
d_gene: TRBD1
abundance: few
v_gene: TRBV2
CDR3aa: CASKSTGGGNQPQHF
CDR3nt: TGTGCCAGCAAATCGACAGGGGGCGGCAATCAGCCCCAGCATTTT

len: 16
j_gene: TRBJ2-7
d_gene: -
abundance: -
v_gene: TRBV15
CDR3aa: CATSRVQGAPPYEQYF
CDR3nt: TGTGCCACCAGCAGGGTTCAAGGGGCTCCCCCCTACGAGCAGTACTTC

len: 15
j_gene: TRBJ1-5
d_gene: -
abundance: -
v_gene: TRBV6-5
CDR3aa: CAISSSGTGVQPQHF
CDR3nt: TGTGCCATCAGTTCCTCGGGCACGGGGGTTCAGCCCCAGCATTTT

len: 13
j_gene: TRBJ2-3
d_gene: -
abundance: -
v_gene: TRBV20-1
CDR3aa: CSATGELTDTQYF
CDR3nt: TGCAGTGCTACAGGAGAACTCACAGATACGCAGTATTTT

len: 11
j_gene: TRBJ1-2
d_gene: -
abundance: many
v_gene: TRBV19
CDR3aa: CASRWDYGYTF
CDR3nt: TGTGCCAGTAGGTGGGACTATGGCTACACCTTC

len: 14
j_gene: TRBJ2-5
d_gene: -
abundance: many
v_gene: TRBV13
CDR3aa: CASRRGGFGETQYF
CDR3nt: TGTGCCAGCAGAAGGGGGGGATTCGGAGAGACCCAGTACTTC